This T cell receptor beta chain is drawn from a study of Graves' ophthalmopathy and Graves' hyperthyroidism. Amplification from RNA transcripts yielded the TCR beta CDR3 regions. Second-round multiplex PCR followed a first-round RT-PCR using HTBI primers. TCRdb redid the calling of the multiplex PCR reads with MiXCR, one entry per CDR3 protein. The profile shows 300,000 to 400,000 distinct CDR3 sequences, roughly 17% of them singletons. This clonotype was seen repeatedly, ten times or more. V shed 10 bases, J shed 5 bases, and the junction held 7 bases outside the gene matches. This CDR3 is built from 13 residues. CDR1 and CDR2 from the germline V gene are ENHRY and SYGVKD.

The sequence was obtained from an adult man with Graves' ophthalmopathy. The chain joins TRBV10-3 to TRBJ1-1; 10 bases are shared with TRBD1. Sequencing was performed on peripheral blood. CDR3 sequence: CATQDRGGTEAFF. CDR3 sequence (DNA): TGTGCCACTCAGGACAGGGGGGGGACTGAAGCTTTCTTT.